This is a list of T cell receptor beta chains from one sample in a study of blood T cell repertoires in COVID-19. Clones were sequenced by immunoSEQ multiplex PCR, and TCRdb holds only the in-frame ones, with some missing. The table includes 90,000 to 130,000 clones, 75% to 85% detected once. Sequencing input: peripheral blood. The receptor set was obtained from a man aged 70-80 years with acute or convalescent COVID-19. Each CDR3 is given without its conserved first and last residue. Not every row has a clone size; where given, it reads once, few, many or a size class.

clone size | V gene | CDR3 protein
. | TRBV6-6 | ASSYSRPDFQPQH
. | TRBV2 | ASTRVPGLGTGNQPQH
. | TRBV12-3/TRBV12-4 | ASSPRPGGAF
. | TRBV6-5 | ASRGTQANTEAF
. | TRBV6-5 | ASSGSDRGREEQY
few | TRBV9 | ASSPLRQGYNEQF
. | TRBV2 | ASQLRESNEKLF
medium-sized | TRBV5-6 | ASSPTGQGGPNEKLF
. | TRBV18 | ASSLGQGISYNEQF
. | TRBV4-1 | ASSQGTSGGRETQY
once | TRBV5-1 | ASSLQGLAGGDEQF
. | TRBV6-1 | ASSEVLSNYGYT
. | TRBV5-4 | ASSLGQPTEAF
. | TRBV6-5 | ASSHPGAGGTEAF
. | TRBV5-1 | ASRPQGVITDTQY
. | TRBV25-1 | ASSEAGTDTQY
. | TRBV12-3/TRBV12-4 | ASSRTTGGYT
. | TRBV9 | ASSVASGTSIHEQY
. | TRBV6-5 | ASSYLAGGSYEQY
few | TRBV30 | AGMTGYPYGYT
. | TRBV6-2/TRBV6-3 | ASSPQEGGSSYNEQF
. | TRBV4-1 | ASSHLAGDADTQY
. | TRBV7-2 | ASSLGSQGRSPLH
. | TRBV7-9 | ASSGQGNQPQH
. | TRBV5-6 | ASSWGGEIYGYT
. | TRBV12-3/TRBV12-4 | ASLSDSGNTIY
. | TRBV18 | ASSPGSFGMNTEAF
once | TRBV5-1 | ASSPEEGSEAF
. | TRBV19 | ASSISRTDRGNTEAF
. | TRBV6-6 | ASRDTPALYEQY
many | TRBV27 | ASTLRGGGGSSYEQY
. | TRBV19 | ASTPRTSGSYNEQF
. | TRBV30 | AWSVGRATEAF
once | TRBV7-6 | ASSSRLTDTQY
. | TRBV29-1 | SVAPQSRSGNTIY
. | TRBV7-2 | ASSVSGTNYGYT
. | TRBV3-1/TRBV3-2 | ASSQFSGTPGYT
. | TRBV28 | ASSPRGPQH
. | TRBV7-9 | ASSARLPPTDTQY
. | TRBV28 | ASIHRGGPGNEQF
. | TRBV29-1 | SVVVGTAGQPQH
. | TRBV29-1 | SAGPLPTSTDTQY
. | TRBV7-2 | ASSTFLGGRTYEQY
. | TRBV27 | ATIPGTGGWDTQY
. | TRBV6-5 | ASTKDYEQY
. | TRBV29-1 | SVGGTFSTDTQY
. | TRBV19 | ASSIRQGIDGYT
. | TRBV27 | ASSLIGTAGGARDTQY
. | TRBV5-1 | ASSLVGTKNDEQF
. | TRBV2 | ASSPVRTAIRGYT
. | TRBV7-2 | ASSLDNSLSGNTIY
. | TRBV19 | AAGQNYGYT
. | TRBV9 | ASRATGGLSPLH